The subject of this entry is one T cell receptor beta chain. The data belong to a study of blood T cell repertoires in COVID-19. Study details: Sources were T cells, B-cell-depleted T cells, or PBMCs; the material itself was cDNA or gDNA.

The CDR3 extends over 14 amino acids. The germline V and J ends were trimmed by 3 bases and 1 base, with 9 bases remaining between them. Germline-derived CDR1 and CDR2 are LGHDT and YNNKEL (reference sequence). Authors' processing steps: Reference gene primer amplification gave nucleated cell count estimates. The method was immunoSEQ multiplex PCR; TCRdb's version includes in-frame clones alone and lacks a portion of them. Clone size and the V and J calls come from that table; the DNA yielded D and trimming. This table has some 170,000 clones, about 87% appearing once. The sample was peripheral blood. The J gene is TRBJ1-1, the V gene TRBV3-1 (or the pseudogene TRBV3-2); maybe TRBD1 (5 bases). The clonotype was recovered from a woman aged 45-65 years with acute or convalescent COVID-19. The chain's CDR3 is CASSQSDRNTEAFF. In nucleotides, the CDR3 is TGTGCCAGCAGCCAGAGCGACAGGAACACTGAAGCTTTCTTT.